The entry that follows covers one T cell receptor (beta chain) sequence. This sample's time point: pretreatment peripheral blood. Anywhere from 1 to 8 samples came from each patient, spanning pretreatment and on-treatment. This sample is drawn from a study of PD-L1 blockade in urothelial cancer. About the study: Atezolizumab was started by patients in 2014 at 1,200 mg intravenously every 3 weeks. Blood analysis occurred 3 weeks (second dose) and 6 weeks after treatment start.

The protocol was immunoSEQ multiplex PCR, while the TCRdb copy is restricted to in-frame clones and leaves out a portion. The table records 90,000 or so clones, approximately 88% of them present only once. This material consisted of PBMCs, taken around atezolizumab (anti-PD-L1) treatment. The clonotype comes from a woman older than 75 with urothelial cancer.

CDR3 sequence: CASSVGAHLVGNTIYF. CDR3 nucleotide sequence: TGTGCCAGCAGCGTAGGAGCACACCTAGTTGGAAACACCATATATTTT. The rearrangement joins TRBV9 to TRBJ1-3; D gene ambiguous. CDR1 SGDLS and CDR2 YYNGEE come from the germline V gene. The CDR3 is 16 residues long. The V end was cut by 0 bases, the J end by 3 bases, with 13 bases between.